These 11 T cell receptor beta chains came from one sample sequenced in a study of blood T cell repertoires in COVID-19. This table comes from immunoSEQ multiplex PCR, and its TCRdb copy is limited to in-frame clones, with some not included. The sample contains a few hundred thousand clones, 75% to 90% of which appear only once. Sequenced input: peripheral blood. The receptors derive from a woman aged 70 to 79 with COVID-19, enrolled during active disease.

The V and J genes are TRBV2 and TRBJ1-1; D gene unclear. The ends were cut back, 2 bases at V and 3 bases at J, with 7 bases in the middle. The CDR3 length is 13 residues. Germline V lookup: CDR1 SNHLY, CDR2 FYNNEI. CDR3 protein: CASSERRDTEAFF. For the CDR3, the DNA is TGTGCCAGCAGTGAACGAAGAGACACTGAAGCTTTCTTT.

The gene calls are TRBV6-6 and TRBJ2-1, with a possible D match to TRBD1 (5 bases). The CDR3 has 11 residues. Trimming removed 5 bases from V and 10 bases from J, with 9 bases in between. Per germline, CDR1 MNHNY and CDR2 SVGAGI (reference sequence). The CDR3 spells CASSRRTEQFF. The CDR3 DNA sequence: TGTGCCAGCAGTCGGCGGACAGAGCAGTTCTTC.

The CDR3 nucleotides are TGTGCCAGCAGTTTTCAGGTCACAGATACGCAGTATTTT. Translation: CASSFQVTDTQYF. The rearrangement links TRBV12-3 or TRBV12-4 to TRBJ2-3; no firm D call. V shed 3 bases and J shed 2 bases, with 6 bases lying between them. The CDR3 length is 13 residues.

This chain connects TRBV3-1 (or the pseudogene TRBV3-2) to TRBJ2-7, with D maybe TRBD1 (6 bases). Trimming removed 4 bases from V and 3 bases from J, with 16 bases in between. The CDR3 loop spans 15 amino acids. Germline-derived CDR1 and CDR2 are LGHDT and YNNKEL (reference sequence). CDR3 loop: CASSLINSRGYEQYF. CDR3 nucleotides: TGTGCCAGCAGCCTCATAAACTCCAGGGGCTACGAGCAGTACTTC.

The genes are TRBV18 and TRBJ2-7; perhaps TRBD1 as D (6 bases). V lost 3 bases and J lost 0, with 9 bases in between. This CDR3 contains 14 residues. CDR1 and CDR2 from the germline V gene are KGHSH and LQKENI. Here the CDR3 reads CASSPKDSSYEQYF. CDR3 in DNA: TGTGCCAGCTCACCCAAGGACAGCTCCTACGAGCAGTACTTC.

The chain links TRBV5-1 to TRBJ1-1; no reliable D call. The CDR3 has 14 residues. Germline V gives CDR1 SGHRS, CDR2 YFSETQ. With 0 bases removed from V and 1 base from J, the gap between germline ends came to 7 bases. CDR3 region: CASSLGGSNTEAFF. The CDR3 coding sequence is TGCGCCAGCAGCTTGGGCGGGTCGAACACTGAAGCTTTCTTT. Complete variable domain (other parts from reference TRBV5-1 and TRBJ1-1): KAGVTQTPRYLIKTRGQQVTLSCSPISGHRSVSWYQQTPGQGLQFLFEYFSETQRNKGNFPGRFSGRQFSNSRSEMNVSTLELGDSALYLCASSLGGSNTEAFFGQGTRLTVV.

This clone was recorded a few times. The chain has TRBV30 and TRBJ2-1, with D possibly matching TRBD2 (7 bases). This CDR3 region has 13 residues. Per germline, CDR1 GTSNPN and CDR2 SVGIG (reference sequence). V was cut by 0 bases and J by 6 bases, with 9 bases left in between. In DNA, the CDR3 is TGTGCCTGGAGTGTGGGGGGGGCCAATGAGCAGTTCTTC. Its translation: CAWSVGGANEQFF.

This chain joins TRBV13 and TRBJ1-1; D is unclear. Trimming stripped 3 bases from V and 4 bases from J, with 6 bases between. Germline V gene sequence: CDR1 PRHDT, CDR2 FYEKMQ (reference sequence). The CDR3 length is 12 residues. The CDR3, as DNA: TGTGCCAGCAGCTTCCGAGGCACTGAAGCTTTCTTT. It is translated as CASSFRGTEAFF.

In DNA, the CDR3 is TGTGCCAGCAGCTTAATAGGGACTAGCTTCGATGAGCAGTTCTTC. The encoded protein is CASSLIGTSFDEQFF. The genes are TRBV7-3 and TRBJ2-1, with 9 bases that match TRBD2. The germline gives CDR1 SGHTA, CDR2 FQGTGA. The CDR3 consists of 15 residues. Trimming took 1 base from V and 8 from J; bases not matched to a gene: 6.

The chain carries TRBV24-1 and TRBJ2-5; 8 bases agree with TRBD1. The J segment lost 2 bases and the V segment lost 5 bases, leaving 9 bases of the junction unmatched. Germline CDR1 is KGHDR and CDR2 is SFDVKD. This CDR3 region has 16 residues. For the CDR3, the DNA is TGTGCCACCAGTGTCCCAGGGGGCGATGGTCAAGAGACCCAGTACTTC. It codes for CATSVPGGDGQETQYF.

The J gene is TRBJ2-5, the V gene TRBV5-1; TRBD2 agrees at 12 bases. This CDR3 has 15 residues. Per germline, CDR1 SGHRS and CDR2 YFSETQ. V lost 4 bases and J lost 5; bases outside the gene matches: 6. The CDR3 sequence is CASSRLTSGGETQYF. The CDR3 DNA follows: TGCGCCAGCAGCAGATTGACTAGCGGGGGTGAGACCCAGTACTTC. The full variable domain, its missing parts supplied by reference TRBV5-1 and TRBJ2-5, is KAGVTQTPRYLIKTRGQQVTLSCSPISGHRSVSWYQQTPGQGLQFLFEYFSETQRNKGNFPGRFSGRQFSNSRSEMNVSTLELGDSALYLCASSRLTSGGETQYFGPGTRLLVL.